Listed below are T cell receptor beta chains from one sample, sequenced in a study of post-analysis software for immune sequencing data. MiXCR was run by TCRdb on the PCR reads, yielding one entry per CDR3 protein. The sample carries some 690,000 distinct CDR3 sequences, just under 30% recorded once. The specimen was blood. These receptors all stem from a girl between 5 and 17 years old with multiple sclerosis. CDR3s include the opening cysteine and the closing phenylalanine or tryptophan. A D gene is named only where the DNA matches it firmly. Clone size, where shown, is once, few, many, or a class for clones that have expanded.

V,J,size,D,CDR3,DNA
TRBV15,TRBJ1-1,few,-,CATSRDIGQGGVAFF,TGTGCCACCAGCAGAGATATAGGGCAGGGAGGCGTAGCTTTCTTT
TRBV10-3,TRBJ2-3,many,-,CAISESQRDTQYF,TGTGCCATCAGTGAGTCCCAGCGAGATACGCAGTATTTT
TRBV9,TRBJ2-6,-,-,CTSSSSFGAGRVLSGANVLTF,TGTACCAGCAGCTCCTCATTTGGGGCTGGCAGGGTGCTCTCTGGGGCCAACGTCCTGACTTTC
TRBV7-2,TRBJ1-1,-,-,CASSSGRQNVFVTFF,TGTGCCAGCAGCTCCGGACGACAGAATGTATTTGTAACTTTCTTT
TRBV24-1,TRBJ2-7,few,TRBD1,CATAAGGSYEQYF,TGTGCCACGGCGGCAGGGGGATCCTACGAGCAGTACTTC
TRBV6-5,TRBJ2-5,few,TRBD1,CASSRGQERANEQYF,TGTGCCAGCAGTCGTGGACAGGAACGGGCCAATGAGCAGTACTTC
TRBV29-1,TRBJ2-6,-,-,CSVEDRGAGANVLTF,TGCAGCGTTGAAGATCGCGGGGCTGGGGCCAACGTCCTGACTTTC
TRBV20-1,TRBJ2-3,-,-,CSARDLWNTQYF,TGCAGTGCTAGAGATCTGTGGAATACGCAGTATTTT
TRBV2,TRBJ2-3,few,-,CASSTGRFGDTQYF,TGTGCCAGCAGTACCGGACGCTTCGGGGATACGCAGTATTTT
TRBV3-1,TRBJ2-1,few,-,CASSQLGVSGREQFF,TGTGCCAGCAGCCAACTTGGGGTTTCCGGCCGTGAGCAGTTCTTC
TRBV12-3/TRBV12-4,TRBJ1-1,few,-,CASSPLLATEAFF,TGTGCCAGCAGTCCTCTTCTAGCGACTGAAGCTTTCTTT
TRBV7-2,TRBJ2-3,-,-,CASSYVAVLADTQYF,TGTGCCAGCAGCTACGTAGCGGTATTGGCAGATACGCAGTATTTT
TRBV27,TRBJ2-7,-,TRBD2,CASRGSGSRQEAQYF,TGTGCCAGCAGGGGTAGCGGGAGTCGGCAAGAGGCCCAGTACTTC
TRBV9,TRBJ1-1,few,-,CASSVESLMNTEAFF,TGTGCCAGCAGCGTAGAGTCGCTTATGAACACTGAAGCTTTCTTT
TRBV7-6,TRBJ2-1,few,TRBD2,CASSQSGGWGNEQFF,TGTGCCAGCAGCCAAAGCGGGGGCTGGGGGAATGAGCAGTTCTTC
TRBV25-1,TRBJ2-3,few,-,CASSRSNPSTDTQYF,TGTGCCAGCTCCAGGAGCAACCCTAGCACAGATACGCAGTATTTT
TRBV27,TRBJ2-7,-,-,CATASLQVSYEQYF,TGTGCCACCGCCTCTCTCCAGGTCTCCTACGAGCAGTACTTC
TRBV12-3/TRBV12-4,TRBJ2-5,-,-,CASSLFIGETQYF,TGTGCCAGCAGTTTATTTATCGGGGAGACCCAGTACTTC
TRBV15,TRBJ2-7,-,-,CATSMGRQFYEQYF,TGTGCCACCAGCATGGGGCGACAGTTCTACGAGCAGTACTTC
TRBV20-1,TRBJ2-7,-,TRBD2,CSASGTSGEGRFWEQYF,TGCAGTGCCTCGGGGACTAGCGGGGAGGGCCGCTTTTGGGAGCAGTACTTC
TRBV20-1,TRBJ2-7,few,-,CSAREDGHEQYF,TGCAGTGCTAGAGAGGACGGCCACGAGCAGTACTTC
TRBV7-2,TRBJ1-5,-,TRBD1,CASSQVADRQGNQPQHF,TGTGCCAGCAGCCAAGTCGCCGACCGACAGGGAAATCAGCCCCAGCATTTT
TRBV12-3/TRBV12-4,TRBJ2-3,-,TRBD2,CASSSRLAGGGSTDTQYF,TGTGCCAGCAGTTCCCGACTAGCGGGAGGGGGAAGCACAGATACGCAGTATTTT
TRBV28,TRBJ1-5,-,-,CASSKRGHFYSQHF,TGTGCCAGCAGTAAAAGAGGACATTTTTATTCCCAGCATTTT
TRBV4-1,TRBJ1-1,-,TRBD1,CASSPRDRVTEAFF,TGCGCCAGCAGCCCCCGGGACAGGGTGACTGAAGCTTTCTTT
TRBV20-1,TRBJ1-2,-,-,CSGVGGYTF,TGCAGTGGGGTGGGTGGCTACACCTTC
TRBV20-1,TRBJ1-5,-,-,CSARTIGVSQPQHF,TGCAGTGCTAGAACTATCGGGGTTTCTCAGCCCCAGCATTTT
TRBV2,TRBJ2-1,-,-,CASLSPRGFF,TGTGCCAGCCTCAGCCCCCGGGGGTTCTTC
TRBV10-3,TRBJ2-5,many,TRBD1,CAIRTGTGAETQYF,TGTGCCATCAGAACCGGGACAGGTGCGGAGACCCAGTACTTC
TRBV7-9,TRBJ2-6,once,-,CASSLGPGSGANVLTF,TGTGCCAGCAGCTTAGGTCCAGGCTCTGGGGCCAACGTCCTGACTTTC
TRBV7-6,TRBJ1-4,-,TRBD1,CASSSGQVLFF,TGTGCCAGCAGCTCGGGACAGGTGCTGTTTTTT
TRBV7-2,TRBJ2-3,-,-,CASSLTDFTDTQYF,TGTGCCAGCAGCTTAACGGACTTCACAGATACGCAGTATTTT
TRBV7-2,TRBJ2-2,few,-,CASSLRQSNTGELFF,TGTGCCAGCAGCTTAAGACAGTCTAACACCGGGGAGCTGTTTTTT
TRBV7-9,TRBJ2-1,-,-,CASSLGRSRVNEQFF,TGTGCCAGCAGCTTAGGACGTAGTAGGGTCAATGAGCAGTTCTTC
TRBV7-9,TRBJ1-2,-,TRBD1,CASSLRYWDRVAYGYTF,TGTGCCAGCAGCCTCCGATATTGGGACAGGGTTGCCTATGGCTACACCTTC
TRBV6-5,TRBJ1-2,-,TRBD1,CASKRGQGDGYTF,TGTGCCAGCAAAAGGGGGCAGGGTGATGGCTACACCTTC
TRBV4-1,TRBJ2-5,few,-,CASSQGGGLEETQYF,TGCGCCAGCAGCCAAGGGGGGGGGCTTGAGGAGACCCAGTACTTC
TRBV7-9,TRBJ1-5,once,-,CASSPTLVGQPQHF,TGTGCCAGCAGCCCCACCCTGGTGGGACAGCCCCAGCATTTT
TRBV11-2,TRBJ2-5,-,-,CASSLDHLVVTQYF,TGTGCCAGCAGCTTAGATCATTTGGTAGTGACCCAGTACTTC
TRBV4-3,TRBJ2-5,-,TRBD2,CASSQDSLAGESEQYF,TGCGCCAGCAGCCAAGATAGTCTAGCGGGAGAGTCTGAGCAGTACTTC
TRBV10-3,TRBJ2-3,few,-,CAISEGRTADTQYF,TGTGCCATCAGTGAGGGCAGGACGGCAGATACGCAGTATTTT
TRBV6-5,TRBJ2-3,-,TRBD1,CASSYSGTVDTQYF,TGTGCCAGCAGTTATTCCGGGACAGTAGATACGCAGTATTTT
TRBV20-1,TRBJ2-3,few,-,CSAPYRSTDTQYF,TGCAGTGCCCCCTACCGAAGCACAGATACGCAGTATTTT
TRBV12-3/TRBV12-4,TRBJ2-3,-,-,CASSPPPKITDTQYF,TGTGCCAGCAGCCCTCCCCCGAAAATCACAGATACGCAGTATTTT
TRBV5-1,TRBJ2-5,-,-,CASSLATGWGYNEQYF,TGCGCCAGCAGCTTGGCCACCGGTTGGGGATACAATGAGCAGTACTTC
TRBV5-1,TRBJ2-4,-,-,CASSPRVGRAKNIQYF,TGCGCCAGCAGCCCCCGGGTAGGGCGTGCCAAAAACATTCAGTACTTC
TRBV5-5,TRBJ2-5,-,-,CASSSPGKAAGTQYF,TGTGCCAGCAGCTCGCCAGGGAAGGCGGCAGGGACCCAGTACTTC
TRBV20-1,TRBJ2-7,-,-,CSALGGALSYEQYF,TGCAGTGCTCTTGGCGGGGCCCTATCTTACGAGCAGTACTTC
TRBV20-1,TRBJ2-3,-,TRBD2,CSGASGKEITDTQYF,TGCAGTGGGGCTAGCGGGAAGGAAATCACAGATACGCAGTATTTT
TRBV4-3,TRBJ1-5,many,-,CASSLQRNQPQHF,TGCGCCAGCAGCCTACAGCGCAATCAGCCCCAGCATTTT
TRBV7-9,TRBJ2-7,-,TRBD1,CASSLRGGGQGSHEQYF,TGTGCCAGCAGCTTAAGAGGCGGCGGACAGGGCTCCCACGAGCAGTACTTC
TRBV5-1,TRBJ1-1,-,-,CASSLRGVSEAFF,TGCGCCAGCAGCTTGCGTGGGGTTTCTGAAGCTTTCTTT
TRBV9,TRBJ2-3,-,TRBD1,CASSAGTGDPDTQYF,TGTGCCAGCAGCGCCGGGACAGGGGACCCAGATACGCAGTATTTT
TRBV18,TRBJ1-2,-,-,CASSQEAGGYTF,TGTGCCAGCTCGCAAGAGGCTGGTGGCTACACCTTC
TRBV29-1,TRBJ2-7,many,-,CSVGAEYSYEQYF,TGCAGCGTTGGAGCAGAATATTCCTACGAGCAGTACTTC
TRBV6-1,TRBJ2-3,few,-,CASTTRGWVSTDTQYF,TGTGCCAGCACAACCCGGGGGTGGGTTAGCACAGATACGCAGTATTTT
TRBV27,TRBJ1-4,few,-,CASSLSAGPNEKLFF,TGTGCCAGCAGTTTATCGGCAGGGCCTAATGAAAAACTGTTTTTT
TRBV7-2,TRBJ2-7,-,TRBD2,CASTLILAGVSYEQYF,TGTGCCAGCACCCTAATCCTAGCGGGAGTTAGCTACGAGCAGTACTTC
TRBV20-1,TRBJ2-1,-,-,CSARSGPFSYNEQFF,TGCAGTGCTAGATCGGGGCCTTTCTCCTACAATGAGCAGTTCTTC